These T cell receptor beta chains were read from a single sample in a study of cytomegalovirus exposure and HLA in healthy donors. Clones were read by immunoSEQ multiplex PCR, and TCRdb kept only the in-frame ones, dropping some. In the table there are about 200,000 clones, around 76% of which are singletons. Sequencing input: PBMCs. The receptors shown here come from a man between 18 and 29 years old in good health and CMV-seronegative. The CDR3 runs from the conserved cysteine through the conserved F or W. A D gene is named only where the DNA matches it firmly. Clone size is given for some rows only: seen once, a few or many times, or a class if the clone is expanded.

j_gene | v_gene | d_gene | abundance | CDR3aa | CDR3nt
TRBJ2-7 | TRBV2 | NA | NA | CASSALLYEQYF | TGTGCCAGCAGTGCCTTACTCTACGAGCAGTACTTC
TRBJ1-1 | TRBV28 | TRBD1 | NA | CASSPSTGHNTEAFF | TGTGCCAGCAGTCCCTCGACAGGGCACAACACTGAAGCTTTCTTT
TRBJ2-2 | TRBV20-1 | NA | few | CSAPATGELFF | TGCAGTGCCCCCGCGACCGGGGAGCTGTTTTTT
TRBJ2-3 | TRBV29-1 | TRBD1 | NA | CSVAPFSGQGTDTQYF | TGCAGCGTTGCCCCTTTTAGCGGACAGGGGACAGATACGCAGTATTTT
TRBJ2-7 | TRBV7-9 | TRBD1 | NA | CSSSSPKGTGLIHEQYF | TGTTCCAGCAGCTCGCCTAAAGGGACAGGGCTCATCCACGAGCAGTACTTC
TRBJ1-1 | TRBV2 | NA | NA | CAKNGGAEAFF | TGTGCCAAAAACGGGGGGGCTGAAGCTTTCTTT
TRBJ1-1 | TRBV2 | NA | NA | CASRRYPGSEAFF | TGTGCCAGCCGACGCTACCCGGGGAGTGAAGCTTTCTTT
TRBJ1-2 | TRBV29-1 | NA | NA | CSVEDRNYGYTF | TGCAGCGTTGAAGACAGGAACTATGGCTACACCTTC
TRBJ1-1 | TRBV5-1 | NA | NA | CASSQLQETEAFF | TGCGCCAGCAGCCAGCTACAGGAGACTGAAGCTTTCTTT
TRBJ2-7 | TRBV4-1 | NA | NA | CASSQEQAYYEQYF | TGCGCCAGCAGCCAAGAACAGGCATACTACGAGCAGTACTTC
TRBJ2-7 | TRBV7-2 | TRBD2 | NA | CASSIGLAGVYEQYF | TGTGCCAGCAGCATCGGACTAGCGGGGGTCTACGAGCAGTACTTC
TRBJ2-4 | TRBV20-1 | NA | NA | CSARDLIQYF | TGCAGTGCCAGAGATCTCATTCAGTACTTC
TRBJ1-3 | TRBV28 | TRBD1 | NA | CASSRMLGTGVGNTIYF | TGTGCCAGCAGCCGAATGTTGGGGACAGGGGTAGGAAACACCATATATTTT
TRBJ1-3 | TRBV7-9 | TRBD1 | NA | CASSLGTGYGNTIYF | TGTGCCAGCAGCTTAGGGACAGGGTATGGAAACACCATATATTTT
TRBJ1-1 | TRBV5-4 | NA | NA | CASSPVGRGNTEAFF | TGTGCCAGCAGCCCGGTCGGGAGGGGGAACACTGAAGCTTTCTTT
TRBJ2-5 | TRBV7-8 | TRBD2 | NA | CASRVSGLAGGRGTQYF | TGTGCCAGCAGGGTCTCGGGACTAGCGGGAGGGCGGGGGACCCAGTACTTC
TRBJ2-3 | TRBV4-2 | NA | once | CASSQDTGADTQYF | TGTGCCAGCAGCCAAGATACCGGGGCAGATACGCAGTATTTT
TRBJ2-5 | TRBV5-1 | NA | NA | CASSLEGGGETQYF | TGCGCCAGCAGCTTGGAGGGGGGAGGGGAGACCCAGTACTTC
TRBJ1-2 | TRBV2 | NA | NA | CASRPTGSYGYTF | TGTGCCAGCAGACCCACGGGTAGCTATGGCTACACCTTC
TRBJ2-5 | TRBV6-1 | TRBD2 | NA | CASSEAGGRGTQYF | TGTGCCAGCAGTGAAGCCGGCGGGAGGGGGACCCAGTACTTC
TRBJ2-7 | TRBV7-2 | TRBD1 | NA | CASSPDRGFYEQYF | TGTGCCAGCAGCCCGGACAGGGGATTCTACGAGCAGTACTTC
TRBJ2-1 | TRBV6-6 | NA | NA | CASSTPVRSYNEQFF | TGTGCCAGCAGTACCCCCGTGCGCTCCTACAATGAGCAGTTCTTC
TRBJ2-4 | TRBV5-1 | NA | NA | CASSAGDFAKNIQYF | TGCGCCAGCAGCGCCGGGGACTTCGCCAAAAACATTCAGTACTTC
TRBJ1-5 | TRBV6-5 | TRBD1 | NA | CASSLTGGGNQPQHF | TGTGCCAGCAGTTTAACAGGGGGCGGCAATCAGCCCCAGCATTTT
TRBJ2-2 | TRBV5-1 | TRBD2 | NA | CASERGAGGELFF | TGCGCCAGTGAGCGGGGCGCCGGCGGGGAGCTGTTTTTT
TRBJ2-1 | TRBV7-2 | TRBD2 | NA | CASSFYSGGYNEQFF | TGTGCCAGCAGCTTCTATAGCGGGGGCTACAATGAGCAGTTCTTC
TRBJ1-4 | TRBV28 | NA | NA | CASSLRFNEKLFF | TGTGCCAGCAGTTTACGGTTTAATGAAAAACTGTTTTTT
TRBJ2-7 | TRBV7-9 | NA | NA | CASSLVVGRDAYEQYF | TGTGCCAGCAGCCTGGTAGTGGGGCGGGACGCCTACGAGCAGTACTTC
TRBJ2-5 | TRBV27 | NA | NA | CASSPQGLGETQYF | TGTGCCAGCAGTCCCCAGGGGCTTGGAGAGACCCAGTACTTC
TRBJ2-1 | TRBV7-9 | NA | NA | CSSSLPDTSSYNEQFF | TGTTCCAGCAGCCTCCCGGACACCAGCTCCTACAATGAGCAGTTCTTC
TRBJ1-5 | TRBV2 | NA | NA | CASRRQQGNQPQHF | TGTGCCAGCAGGAGACAGCAAGGCAATCAGCCCCAGCATTTT
TRBJ1-1 | TRBV7-2 | NA | few | CASRTGWAEAFF | TGTGCCAGCAGGACGGGTTGGGCTGAAGCTTTCTTT